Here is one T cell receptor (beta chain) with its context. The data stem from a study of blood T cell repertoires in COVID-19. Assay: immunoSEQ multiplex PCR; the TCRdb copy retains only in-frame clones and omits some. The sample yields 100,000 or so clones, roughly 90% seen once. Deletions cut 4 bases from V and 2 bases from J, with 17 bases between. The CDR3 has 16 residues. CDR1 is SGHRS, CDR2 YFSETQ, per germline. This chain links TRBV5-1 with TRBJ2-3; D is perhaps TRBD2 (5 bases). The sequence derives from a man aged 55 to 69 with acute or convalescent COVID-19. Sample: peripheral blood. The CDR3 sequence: CASSRILAPATDTQYF. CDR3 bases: TGCGCCAGCAGCCGCATTCTAGCCCCCGCCACAGATACGCAGTATTTT.